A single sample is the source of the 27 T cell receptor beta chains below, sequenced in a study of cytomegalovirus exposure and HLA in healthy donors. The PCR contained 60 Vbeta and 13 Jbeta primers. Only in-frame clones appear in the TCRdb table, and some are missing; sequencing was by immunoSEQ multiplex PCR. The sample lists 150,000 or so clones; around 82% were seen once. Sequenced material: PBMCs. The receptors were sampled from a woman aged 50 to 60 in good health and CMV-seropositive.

CDR3 amino acids: CASTGDFSYEQYF. The CDR3 coding sequence is TGTGCCAGCACCGGGGACTTCTCCTACGAGCAGTACTTC. The V and J genes are TRBV11-2 and TRBJ2-7; D may be TRBD2 (6 bases). In germline, CDR1 is SGHAT, CDR2 FQNNGV. V was shortened by 7 bases and J by 0 bases, with 10 bases between the two germline ends. The CDR3 has 13 residues.

CDR3 amino acids: CASSSRQGPDTQYF. CDR3 in DNA: TGTGCCAGCAGCTCACGACAGGGGCCAGATACGCAGTATTTT. The chain links TRBV7-6 to TRBJ2-3; 8 bases map to TRBD1. The trim removed 4 bases at V and 4 bases at J, leaving 4 bases unmatched. The CDR3 runs 14 residues. CDR1 is SGHVS, CDR2 FNYEAQ, per germline.

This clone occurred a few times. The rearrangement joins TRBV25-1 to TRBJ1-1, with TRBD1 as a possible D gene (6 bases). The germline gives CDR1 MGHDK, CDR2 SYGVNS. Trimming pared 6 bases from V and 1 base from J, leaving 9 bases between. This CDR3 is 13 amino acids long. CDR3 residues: CASRVGQNTEAFF. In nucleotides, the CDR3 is TGTGCCAGCAGGGTGGGACAGAACACTGAAGCTTTCTTT.

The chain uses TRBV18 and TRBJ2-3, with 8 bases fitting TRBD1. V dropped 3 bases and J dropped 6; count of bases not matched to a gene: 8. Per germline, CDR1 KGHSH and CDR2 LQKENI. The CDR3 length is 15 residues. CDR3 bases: TGTGCCAGCTCACCCAACGGACAGGGCGGGGATACGCAGTATTTT. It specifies CASSPNGQGGDTQYF.

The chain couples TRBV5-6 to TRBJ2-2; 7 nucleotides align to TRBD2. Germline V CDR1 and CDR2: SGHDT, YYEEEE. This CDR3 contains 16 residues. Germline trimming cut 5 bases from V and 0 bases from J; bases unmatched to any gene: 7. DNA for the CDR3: TGTGCCAGCAGGACCCTAGCGGACGCGAACACCGGGGAGCTGTTTTTT. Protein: CASRTLADANTGELFF.

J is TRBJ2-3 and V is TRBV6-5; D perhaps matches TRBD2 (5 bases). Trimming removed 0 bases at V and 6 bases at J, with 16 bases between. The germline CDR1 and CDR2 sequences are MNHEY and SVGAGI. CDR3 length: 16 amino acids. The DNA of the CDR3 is TGTGCCAGCAGTTACTCGAGGGTTGCGGTCCGGGATACGCAGTATTTT. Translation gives CASSYSRVAVRDTQYF.

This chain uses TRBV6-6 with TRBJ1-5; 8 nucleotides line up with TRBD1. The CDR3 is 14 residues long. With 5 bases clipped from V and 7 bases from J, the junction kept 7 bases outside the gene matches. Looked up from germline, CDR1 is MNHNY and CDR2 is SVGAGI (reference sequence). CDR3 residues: CASSEDRVHQPQHF. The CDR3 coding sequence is TGTGCCAGCAGTGAGGACAGGGTTCACCAGCCCCAGCATTTT.

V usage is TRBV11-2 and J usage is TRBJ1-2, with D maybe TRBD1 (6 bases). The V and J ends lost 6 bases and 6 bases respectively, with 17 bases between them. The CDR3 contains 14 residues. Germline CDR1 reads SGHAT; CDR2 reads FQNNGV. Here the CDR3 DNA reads TGTGCCAGCAGTCAGGACAGACCAATCAATGGCTACACCTTC. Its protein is CASSQDRPINGYTF.

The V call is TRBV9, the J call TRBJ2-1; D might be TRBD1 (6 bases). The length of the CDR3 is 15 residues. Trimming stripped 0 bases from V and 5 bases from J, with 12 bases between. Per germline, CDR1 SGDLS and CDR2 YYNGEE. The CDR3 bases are TGTGCCAGCAGCGTAGAGGGGGAAATTGACAATGAGCAGTTCTTC. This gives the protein CASSVEGEIDNEQFF.

CDR3 region: CASTGSRRGNNNEQFF. For the CDR3, the DNA is TGTGCCAGCACGGGTTCGAGGCGGGGGAACAACAATGAGCAGTTCTTC. The rearrangement joins TRBV2 to TRBJ2-1; 7 bases fit TRBD2. CDR1 is SNHLY and CDR2 is FYNNEI in the germline V gene. This CDR3 contains 16 residues. Trimming removed 7 bases from V and 5 bases from J; junction bases left unmatched: 14. Full variable domain (rest looked up from reference TRBV2 and TRBJ2-1): EPEVTQTPSHQVTQMGQEVILRCVPISNHLYFYWYRQILGQKVEFLVSFYNNEISEKSEIFDDQFSVERPDGSNFTLKIRSTKLEDSAMYFCASTGSRRGNNNEQFFGPGTRLTVL.

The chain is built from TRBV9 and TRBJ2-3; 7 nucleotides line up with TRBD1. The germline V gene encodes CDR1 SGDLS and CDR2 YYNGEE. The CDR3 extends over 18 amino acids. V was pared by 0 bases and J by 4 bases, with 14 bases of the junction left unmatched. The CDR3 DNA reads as TGTGCCAGCAGCGTAGCTCTCCCAGGGGGTGGAGTTGCAGATACGCAGTATTTT. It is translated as CASSVALPGGGVADTQYF. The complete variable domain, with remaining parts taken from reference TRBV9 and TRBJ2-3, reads DSGVTQTPKHLITATGQRVTLRCSPRSGDLSVYWYQQSLDQGLQFLIQYYNGEERAKGNILERFSAQQFPDLHSELNLSSLELGDSALYFCASSVALPGGGVADTQYFGPGTRLTVL.

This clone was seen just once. The CDR3 protein is CASSLEPGYEQYF. DNA for the CDR3: TGTGCCAGCAGCTTAGAGCCAGGCTACGAGCAGTACTTC. V usage is TRBV7-7 and J usage is TRBJ2-7; D unclear. The length of the CDR3 is 13 residues. The V gene's germline CDR1 is SSHAT and CDR2 FNYEAQ (reference sequence). V lost 1 base and J lost 3, with 7 bases in between.

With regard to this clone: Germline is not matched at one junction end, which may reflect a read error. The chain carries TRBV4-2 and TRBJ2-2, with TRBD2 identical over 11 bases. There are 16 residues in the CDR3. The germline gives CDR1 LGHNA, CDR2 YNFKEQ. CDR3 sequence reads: CASSQGLAGNAGELFF. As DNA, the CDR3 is TGTGCCAGCAGCCAAGGACTAGCGGGGAACGCCGGGGAGCTGTTTTTT.

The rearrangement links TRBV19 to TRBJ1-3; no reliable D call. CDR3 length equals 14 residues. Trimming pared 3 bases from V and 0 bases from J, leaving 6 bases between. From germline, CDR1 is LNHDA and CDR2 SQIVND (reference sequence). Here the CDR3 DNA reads TGTGCCAGTAGTATGGGAGCCTCTGGAAACACCATATATTTT. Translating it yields CASSMGASGNTIYF.

The CDR3 coding sequence is TGCGCCACTTCGGGGGGGCCCAGCACCGGGGAGCTGTTTTTT. Residues: CATSGGPSTGELFF. The chain links TRBV4-1 to TRBJ2-2; 8 bases are shared with TRBD2. In germline, CDR1 is MGHRA, CDR2 YSYEKL. The CDR3 consists of 14 residues. V shed 10 bases and J 4 bases; nucleotides not matched to a gene: 8.

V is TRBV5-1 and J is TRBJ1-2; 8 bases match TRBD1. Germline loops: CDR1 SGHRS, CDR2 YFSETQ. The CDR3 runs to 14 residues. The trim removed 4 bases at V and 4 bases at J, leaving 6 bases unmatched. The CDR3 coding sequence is TGCGCCAGCAGCAGGGACAGGCTAGGCTATGGCTACACCTTC. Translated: CASSRDRLGYGYTF.

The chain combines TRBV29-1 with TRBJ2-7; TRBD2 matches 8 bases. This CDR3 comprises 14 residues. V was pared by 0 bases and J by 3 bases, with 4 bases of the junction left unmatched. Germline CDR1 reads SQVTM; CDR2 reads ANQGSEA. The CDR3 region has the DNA TGCAGCGTTGAAGACGGGACTAGTTTCTACGAGCAGTACTTC. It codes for CSVEDGTSFYEQYF.

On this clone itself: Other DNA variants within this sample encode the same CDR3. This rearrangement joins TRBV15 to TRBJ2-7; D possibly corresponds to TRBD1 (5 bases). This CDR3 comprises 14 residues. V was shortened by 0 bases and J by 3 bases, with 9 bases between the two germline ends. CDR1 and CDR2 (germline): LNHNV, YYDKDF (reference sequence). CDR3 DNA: TGTGCCACCAGCAGAGATCGACAGAGCTACGAGCAGTACTTC. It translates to CATSRDRQSYEQYF.

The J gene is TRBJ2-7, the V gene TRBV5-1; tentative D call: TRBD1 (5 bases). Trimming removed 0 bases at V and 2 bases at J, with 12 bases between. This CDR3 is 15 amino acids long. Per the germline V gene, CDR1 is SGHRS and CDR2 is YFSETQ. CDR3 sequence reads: CASSLVPGLTYEQYF. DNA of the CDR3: TGCGCCAGCAGCTTGGTCCCAGGGTTGACCTACGAGCAGTACTTC.

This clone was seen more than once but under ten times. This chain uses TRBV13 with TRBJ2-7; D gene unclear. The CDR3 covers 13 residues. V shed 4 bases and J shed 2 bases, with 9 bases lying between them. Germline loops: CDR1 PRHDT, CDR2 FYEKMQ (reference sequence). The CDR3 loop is CASSSSQAYEQYF. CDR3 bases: TGTGCCAGCAGCTCCTCCCAGGCCTACGAGCAGTACTTC.

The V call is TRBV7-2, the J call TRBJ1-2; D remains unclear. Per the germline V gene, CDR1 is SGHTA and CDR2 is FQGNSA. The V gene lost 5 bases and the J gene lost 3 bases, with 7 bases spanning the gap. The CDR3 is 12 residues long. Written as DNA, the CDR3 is TGTGCCAGCAGCCACGGGGACTATGGCTACACCTTC. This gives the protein CASSHGDYGYTF. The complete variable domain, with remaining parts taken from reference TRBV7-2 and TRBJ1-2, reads GAGVSQSPSNKVTEKGKDVELRCDPISGHTALYWYRQSLGQGLEFLIYFQGNSAPDKSGLPSDRFSAERTGGSVSTLTIQRTQQEDSAVYLCASSHGDYGYTFGSGTRLTVV.

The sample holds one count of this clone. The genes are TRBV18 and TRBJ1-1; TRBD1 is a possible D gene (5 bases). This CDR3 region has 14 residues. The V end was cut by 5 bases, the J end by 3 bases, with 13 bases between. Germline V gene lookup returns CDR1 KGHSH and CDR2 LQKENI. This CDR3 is CASSVQGSDTEAFF. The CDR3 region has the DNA TGTGCCAGCTCAGTTCAGGGTTCCGACACTGAAGCTTTCTTT.

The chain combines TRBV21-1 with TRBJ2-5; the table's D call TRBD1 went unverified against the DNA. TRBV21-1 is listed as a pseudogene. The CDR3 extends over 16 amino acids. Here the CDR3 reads CASSKTAKDRQETQYF. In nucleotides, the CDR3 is TGTGCCAGCAGCAAAACCGCTAAGGACAGGCAAGAGACCCAGTACTTC.

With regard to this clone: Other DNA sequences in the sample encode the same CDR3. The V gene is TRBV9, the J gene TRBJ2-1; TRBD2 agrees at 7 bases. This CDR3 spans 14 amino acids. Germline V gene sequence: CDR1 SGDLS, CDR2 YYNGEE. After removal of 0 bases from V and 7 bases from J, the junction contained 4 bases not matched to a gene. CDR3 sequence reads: CASSVGASGNEQFF. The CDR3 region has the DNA TGTGCCAGCAGCGTAGGGGCTAGCGGAAATGAGCAGTTCTTC.

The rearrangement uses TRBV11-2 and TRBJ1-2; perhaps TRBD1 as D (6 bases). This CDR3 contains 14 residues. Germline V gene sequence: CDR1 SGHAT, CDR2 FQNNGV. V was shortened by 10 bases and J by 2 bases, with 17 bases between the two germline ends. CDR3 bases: TGTGCCATCGGGGGGGGCCCCCCGAACTATGGCTACACCTTC. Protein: CAIGGGPPNYGYTF.

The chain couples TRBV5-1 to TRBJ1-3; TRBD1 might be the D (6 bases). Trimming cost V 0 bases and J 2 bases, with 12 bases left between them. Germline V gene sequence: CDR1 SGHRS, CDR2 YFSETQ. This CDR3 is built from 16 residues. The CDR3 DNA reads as TGCGCCAGCAGCTTGGGCGATTCAGGGGCTGGAAACACCATATATTTT. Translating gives CASSLGDSGAGNTIYF. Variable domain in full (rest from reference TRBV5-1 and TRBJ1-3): KAGVTQTPRYLIKTRGQQVTLSCSPISGHRSVSWYQQTPGQGLQFLFEYFSETQRNKGNFPGRFSGRQFSNSRSEMNVSTLELGDSALYLCASSLGDSGAGNTIYFGEGSWLTVV.

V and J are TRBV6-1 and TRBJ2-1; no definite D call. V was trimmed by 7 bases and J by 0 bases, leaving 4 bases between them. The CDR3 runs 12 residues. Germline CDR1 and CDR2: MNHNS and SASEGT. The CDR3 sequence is CASTTSYNEQFF. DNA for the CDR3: TGTGCCAGCACTACCTCCTACAATGAGCAGTTCTTC.